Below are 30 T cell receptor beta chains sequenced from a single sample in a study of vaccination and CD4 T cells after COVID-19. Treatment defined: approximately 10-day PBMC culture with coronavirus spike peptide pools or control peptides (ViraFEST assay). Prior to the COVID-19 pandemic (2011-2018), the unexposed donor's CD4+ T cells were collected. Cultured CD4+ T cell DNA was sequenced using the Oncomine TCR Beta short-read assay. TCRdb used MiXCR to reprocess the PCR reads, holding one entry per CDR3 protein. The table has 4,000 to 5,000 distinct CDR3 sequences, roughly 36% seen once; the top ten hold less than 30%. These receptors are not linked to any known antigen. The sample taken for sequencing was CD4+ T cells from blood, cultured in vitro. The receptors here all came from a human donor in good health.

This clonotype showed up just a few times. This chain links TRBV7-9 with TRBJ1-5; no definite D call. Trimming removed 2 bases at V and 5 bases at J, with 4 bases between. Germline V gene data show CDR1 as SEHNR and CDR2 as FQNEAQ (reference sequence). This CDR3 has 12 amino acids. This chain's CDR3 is CASSLMDQPQHF. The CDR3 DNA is TGTGCCAGCAGCTTAATGGATCAGCCCCAGCATTTT.

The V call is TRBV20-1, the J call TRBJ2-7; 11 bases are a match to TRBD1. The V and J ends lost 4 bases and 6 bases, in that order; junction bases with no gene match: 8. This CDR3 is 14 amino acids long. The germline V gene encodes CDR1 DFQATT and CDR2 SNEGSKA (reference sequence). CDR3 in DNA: TGCAGTGCTAAAATAAGGACAGGGGGCGTCGAGCAGTACTTC. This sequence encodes CSAKIRTGGVEQYF.

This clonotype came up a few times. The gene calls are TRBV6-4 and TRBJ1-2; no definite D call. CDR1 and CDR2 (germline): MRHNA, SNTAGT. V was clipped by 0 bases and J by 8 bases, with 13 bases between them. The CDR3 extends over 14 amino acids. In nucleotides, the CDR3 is TGTGCCAGCAGTGACTCGATGGGCGGTGGCGGCTACACCTTC. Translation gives CASSDSMGGGGYTF.

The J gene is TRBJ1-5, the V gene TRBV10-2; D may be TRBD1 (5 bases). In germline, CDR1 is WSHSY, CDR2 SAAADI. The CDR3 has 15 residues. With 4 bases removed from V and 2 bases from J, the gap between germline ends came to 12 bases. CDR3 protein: CASSAVGAGNQPQHF. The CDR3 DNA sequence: TGCGCCAGCAGTGCGGTAGGGGCAGGCAATCAGCCCCAGCATTTT.

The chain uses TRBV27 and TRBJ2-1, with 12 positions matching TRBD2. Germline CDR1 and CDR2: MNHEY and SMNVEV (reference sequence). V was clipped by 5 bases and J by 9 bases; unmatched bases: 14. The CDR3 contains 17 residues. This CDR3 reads CASSRTRPSGGGGEQFF. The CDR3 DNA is TGTGCCAGCAGTCGTACCCGCCCTAGCGGGGGGGGCGGTGAGCAGTTCTTC.

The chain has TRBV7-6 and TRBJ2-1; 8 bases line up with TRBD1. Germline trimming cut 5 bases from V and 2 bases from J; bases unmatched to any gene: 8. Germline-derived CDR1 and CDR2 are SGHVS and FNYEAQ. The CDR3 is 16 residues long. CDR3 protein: CASSPRTGPPYNEQFF. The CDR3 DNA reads TGTGCCAGCAGCCCGAGGACAGGGCCACCCTACAATGAGCAGTTCTTC.

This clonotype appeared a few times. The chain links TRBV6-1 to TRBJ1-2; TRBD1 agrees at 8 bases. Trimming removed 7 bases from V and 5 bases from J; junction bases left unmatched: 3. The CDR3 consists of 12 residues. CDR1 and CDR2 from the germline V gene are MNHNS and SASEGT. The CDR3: CASTRTGYGYTF. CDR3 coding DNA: TGTGCCAGCACCAGGACAGGGTATGGCTACACCTTC.

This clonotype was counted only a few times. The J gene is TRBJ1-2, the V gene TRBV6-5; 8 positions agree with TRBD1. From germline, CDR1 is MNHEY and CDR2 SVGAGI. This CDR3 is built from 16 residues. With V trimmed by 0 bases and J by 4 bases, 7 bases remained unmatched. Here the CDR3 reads CASSYSGQGLTYGYTF. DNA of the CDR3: TGTGCCAGCAGTTACTCCGGACAGGGCCTCACCTATGGCTACACCTTC.

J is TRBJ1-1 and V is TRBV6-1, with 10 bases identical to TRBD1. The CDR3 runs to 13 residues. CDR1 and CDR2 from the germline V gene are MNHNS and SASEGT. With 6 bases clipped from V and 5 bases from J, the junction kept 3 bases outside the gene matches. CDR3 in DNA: TGTGCCAGCAGGGGACAGGGGAGGACTGAAGCTTTCTTT. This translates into CASRGQGRTEAFF.

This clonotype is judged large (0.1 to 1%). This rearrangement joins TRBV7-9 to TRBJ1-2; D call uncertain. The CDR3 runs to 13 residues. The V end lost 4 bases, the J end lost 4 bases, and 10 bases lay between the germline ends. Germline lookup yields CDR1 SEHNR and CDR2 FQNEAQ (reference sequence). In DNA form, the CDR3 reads TGTGCCAGCAGCTCTGGAGACCGCTATGGCTACACCTTC. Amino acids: CASSSGDRYGYTF.

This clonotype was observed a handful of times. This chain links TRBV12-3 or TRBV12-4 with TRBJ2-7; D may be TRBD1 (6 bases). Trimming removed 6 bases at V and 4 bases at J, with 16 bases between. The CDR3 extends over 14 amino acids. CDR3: CASRHIGQLYEQYF. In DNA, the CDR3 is TGTGCCAGCAGACACATCGGACAGCTATACGAGCAGTACTTC.

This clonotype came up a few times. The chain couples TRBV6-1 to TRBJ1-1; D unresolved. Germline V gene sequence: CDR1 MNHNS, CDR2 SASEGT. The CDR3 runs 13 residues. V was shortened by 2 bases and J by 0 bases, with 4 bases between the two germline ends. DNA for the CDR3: TGTGCCAGCAGTGAATACGTGAACACTGAAGCTTTCTTT. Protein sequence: CASSEYVNTEAFF.

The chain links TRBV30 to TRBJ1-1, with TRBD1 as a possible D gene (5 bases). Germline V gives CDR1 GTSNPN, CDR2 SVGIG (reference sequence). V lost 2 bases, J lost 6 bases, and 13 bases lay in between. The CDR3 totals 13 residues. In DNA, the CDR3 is TGTGCCTGGAGTTCCATCAGGGAATCTGAAGCTTTCTTT. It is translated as CAWSSIRESEAFF.

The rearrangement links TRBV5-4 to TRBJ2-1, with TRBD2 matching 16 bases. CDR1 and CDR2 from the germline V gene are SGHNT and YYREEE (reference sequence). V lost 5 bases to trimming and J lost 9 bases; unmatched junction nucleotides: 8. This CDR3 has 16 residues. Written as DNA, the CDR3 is TGTGCCAGCAGTCTAGGGACTAGCGGGGGGGAGGGTGAGCAGTTCTTC. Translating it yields CASSLGTSGGEGEQFF.

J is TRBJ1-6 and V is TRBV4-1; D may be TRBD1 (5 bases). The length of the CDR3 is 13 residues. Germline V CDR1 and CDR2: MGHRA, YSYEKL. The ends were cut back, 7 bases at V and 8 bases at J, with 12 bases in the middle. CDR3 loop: CASNLQEDSPLHF. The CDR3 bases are TGCGCCAGCAACCTACAGGAGGATTCACCCCTCCACTTT.

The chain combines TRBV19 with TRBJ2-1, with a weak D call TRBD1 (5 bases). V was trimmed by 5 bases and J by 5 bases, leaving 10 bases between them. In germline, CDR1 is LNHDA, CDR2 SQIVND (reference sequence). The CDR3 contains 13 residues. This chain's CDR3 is CASSQRQNNEQFF. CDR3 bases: TGTGCCAGTAGTCAGCGACAGAACAATGAGCAGTTCTTC.

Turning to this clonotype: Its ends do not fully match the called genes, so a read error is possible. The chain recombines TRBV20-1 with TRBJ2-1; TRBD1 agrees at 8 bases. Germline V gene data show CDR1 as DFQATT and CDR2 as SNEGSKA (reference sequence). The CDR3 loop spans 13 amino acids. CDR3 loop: CSAREGGGQGVVF. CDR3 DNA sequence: TGCAGTGCTAGAGAGGGTGGCGGACAGGGTGTGGTCTTC.

CDR3 nucleotides: TGTGCCAGCAGTGTTCAGGGAAGAGGCGGCTACACCTTC. Its protein product is CASSVQGRGGYTF. J is TRBJ1-2 and V is TRBV6-1; a weak D match, TRBD1 (5 bases). V was shortened by 4 bases and J by 8 bases, with 14 bases between the two germline ends. The CDR3 runs to 13 residues. Germline CDR1 MNHNS, CDR2 SASEGT.

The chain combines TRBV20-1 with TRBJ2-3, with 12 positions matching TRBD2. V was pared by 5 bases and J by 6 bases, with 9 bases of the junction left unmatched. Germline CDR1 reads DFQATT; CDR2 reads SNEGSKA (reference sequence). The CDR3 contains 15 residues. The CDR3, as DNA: TGCAGTGCTTACGCCGGGACTAGCGGGTCTGATACGCAGTATTTT. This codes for CSAYAGTSGSDTQYF.

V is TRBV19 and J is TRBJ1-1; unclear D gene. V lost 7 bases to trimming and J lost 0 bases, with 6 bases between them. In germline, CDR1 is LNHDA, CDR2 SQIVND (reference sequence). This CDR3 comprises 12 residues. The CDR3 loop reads CASTWMNTEAFF. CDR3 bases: TGTGCCAGTACTTGGATGAACACTGAAGCTTTCTTT.

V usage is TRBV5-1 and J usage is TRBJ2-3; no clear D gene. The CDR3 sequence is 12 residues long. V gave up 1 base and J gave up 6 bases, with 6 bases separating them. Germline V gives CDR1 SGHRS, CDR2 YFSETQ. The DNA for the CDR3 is TGCGCCAGCAGCTTGCTGTCGGATACGCAGTATTTT. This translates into CASSLLSDTQYF.

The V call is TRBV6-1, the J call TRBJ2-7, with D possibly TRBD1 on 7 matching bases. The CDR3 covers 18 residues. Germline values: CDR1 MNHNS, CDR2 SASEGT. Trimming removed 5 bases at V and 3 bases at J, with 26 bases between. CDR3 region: CASSPVEFAGQLYYEQYF. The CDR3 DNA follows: TGTGCCAGCAGTCCGGTTGAATTTGCGGGACAGCTATACTACGAGCAGTACTTC.

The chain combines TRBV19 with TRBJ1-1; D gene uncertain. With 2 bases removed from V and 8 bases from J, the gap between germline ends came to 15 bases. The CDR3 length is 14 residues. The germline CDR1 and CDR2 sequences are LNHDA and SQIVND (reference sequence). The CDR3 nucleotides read TGTGCCAGTAGTATAAGGCTTCGGTCTGCAGAAGCTTTCTTT. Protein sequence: CASSIRLRSAEAFF.

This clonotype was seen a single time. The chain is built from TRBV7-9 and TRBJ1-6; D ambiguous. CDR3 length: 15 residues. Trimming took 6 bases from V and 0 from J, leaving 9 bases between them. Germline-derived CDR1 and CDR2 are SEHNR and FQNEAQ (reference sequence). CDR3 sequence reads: CASSTGISYNSPLHF. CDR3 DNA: TGTGCCAGCAGTACCGGGATCTCCTATAATTCACCCCTCCACTTT.

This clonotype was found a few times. This CDR3 reads CASSFSPMNTEAFF. As DNA, the CDR3 is TGTGCCAGCAGTTTCTCGCCAATGAACACTGAAGCTTTCTTT. This rearrangement joins TRBV27 to TRBJ1-1, with D unresolved. There are 14 residues in the CDR3. Germline CDR1 MNHEY, CDR2 SMNVEV (reference sequence). Trimming removed 3 bases at V and 0 bases at J, with 8 bases between.

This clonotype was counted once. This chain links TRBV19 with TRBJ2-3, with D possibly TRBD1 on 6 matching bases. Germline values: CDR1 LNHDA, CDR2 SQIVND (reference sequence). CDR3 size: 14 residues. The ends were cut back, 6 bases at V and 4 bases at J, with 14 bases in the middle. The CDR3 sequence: CASRRTGIPDTQYF. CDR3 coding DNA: TGTGCCAGTAGAAGAACAGGGATCCCAGATACGCAGTATTTT.

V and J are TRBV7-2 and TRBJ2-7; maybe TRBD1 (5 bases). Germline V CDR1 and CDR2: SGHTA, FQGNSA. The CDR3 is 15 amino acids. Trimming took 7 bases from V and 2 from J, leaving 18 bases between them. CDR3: CASTSLLGATYEQYF. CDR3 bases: TGTGCCAGCACCTCTTTGTTAGGGGCTACCTACGAGCAGTACTTC.

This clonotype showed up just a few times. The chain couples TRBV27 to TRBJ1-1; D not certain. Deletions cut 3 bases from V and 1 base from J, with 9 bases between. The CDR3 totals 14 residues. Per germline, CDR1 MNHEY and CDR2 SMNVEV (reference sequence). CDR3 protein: CASSFGVENTEAFF. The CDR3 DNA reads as TGTGCCAGCAGTTTTGGGGTCGAGAACACTGAAGCTTTCTTT.

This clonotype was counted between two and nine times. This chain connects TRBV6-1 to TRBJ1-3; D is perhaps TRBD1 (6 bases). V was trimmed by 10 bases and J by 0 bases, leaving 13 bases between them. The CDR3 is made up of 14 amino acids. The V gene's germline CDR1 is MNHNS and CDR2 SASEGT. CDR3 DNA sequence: TGTGCCATACGACCACAGGGCTCTGGAAACACCATATATTTT. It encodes CAIRPQGSGNTIYF.

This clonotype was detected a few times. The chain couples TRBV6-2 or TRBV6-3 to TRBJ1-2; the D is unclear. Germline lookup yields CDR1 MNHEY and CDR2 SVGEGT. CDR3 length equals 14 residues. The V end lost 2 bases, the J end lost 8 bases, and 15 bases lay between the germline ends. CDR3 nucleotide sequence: TGTGCCAGCAGTTACACATCCCCCATGGGCGGCTACACCTTC. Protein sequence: CASSYTSPMGGYTF.